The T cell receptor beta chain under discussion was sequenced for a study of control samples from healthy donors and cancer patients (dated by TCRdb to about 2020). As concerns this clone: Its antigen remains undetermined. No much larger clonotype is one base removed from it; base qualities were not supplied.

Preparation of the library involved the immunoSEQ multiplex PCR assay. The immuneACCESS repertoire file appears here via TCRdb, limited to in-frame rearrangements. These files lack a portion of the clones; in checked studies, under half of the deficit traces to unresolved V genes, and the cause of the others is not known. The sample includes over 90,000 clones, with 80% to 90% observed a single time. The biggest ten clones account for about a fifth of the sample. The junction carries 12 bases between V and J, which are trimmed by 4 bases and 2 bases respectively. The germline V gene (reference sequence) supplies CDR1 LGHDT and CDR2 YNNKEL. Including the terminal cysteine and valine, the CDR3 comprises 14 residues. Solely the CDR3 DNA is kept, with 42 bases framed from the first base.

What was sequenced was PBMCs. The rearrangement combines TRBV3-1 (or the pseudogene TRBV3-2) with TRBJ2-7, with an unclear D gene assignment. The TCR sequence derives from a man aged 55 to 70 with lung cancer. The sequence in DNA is TGTGCCAGCAGCCCAACTCACCGGGCCTACGAGCAGTACGTC. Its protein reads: CASSPTHRAYEQYV.